This TCR beta chain was sequenced for a study of OX40 agonist ivuxolimab in advanced cancers. Whole-study context: Enrolled patients in dose escalation had cancers that were hepatocellular carcinoma, melanoma, renal cell or head and neck cancer. Study-wide results and limits: CD4+ and CD8+ blood T cells expanded clonally by week 6 at 0.1 to 3.0 mg/kg. Researchers did not establish what antigens the expanded peripheral T cells target.

In the case of this clone: Its antigen is not identified.

Data came from immunoSEQ multiplex PCR; TCRdb stores just in-frame clones and leaves some out. The sample comprises 55,000 to 75,000 clones, approximately 80% of which are singletons, and around 8.2% rests with the top ten. Autoimmune disease history or systemic immunosuppression meant exclusion. Per the germline V gene, CDR1 is SGHNT and CDR2 is YYREEE (reference sequence). The CDR3 length is 15 residues. Trimming pared 2 bases from V and 3 bases from J, leaving 12 bases between. This sample comprised CD4+ or CD8+ T cells sorted from blood, obtained in a trial of the OX40 agonist ivuxolimab. The origin of this receptor is an adult with an advanced solid tumor such as melanoma, head and neck, liver or kidney cancer. This chain uses TRBV5-4 with TRBJ2-4; no clear D gene. The CDR3 here is CASSLDPRSKNIQYF. The CDR3 nucleotides read TGTGCCAGCAGCTTAGACCCCAGGAGCAAAAACATTCAGTACTTC.